The rows below give T cell receptor beta chains drawn from one sample of a study of blood T cell repertoires in COVID-19. Only in-frame clones appear in the TCRdb table, and some are missing; sequencing was by immunoSEQ multiplex PCR. The table lists some 200,000 clones, approximately 80% of them singletons. The sequenced sample was PBMCs or T cells enriched from blood (not recorded which). These receptors came from a woman in her forties or fifties who had recovered from COVID-19. Each CDR3 is given with its conserved first and last residue. A D gene is named only where the DNA matches it firmly. Clone size is shown for a subset of rows, as once, few, many or a class of expanded clone.

j_call,v_call,cdr3_length,clone_size,d_call,cdr3_nt,cdr3_aa
TRBJ2-4,TRBV11-3,13,once,TRBD2,TGTGCCAGCAGCCCCCCCGGGGGAGGGATTCAGTACTTC,CASSPPGGGIQYF
TRBJ1-2,TRBV3-1/TRBV3-2,14,.,TRBD1,TGTGCCAGCAGCCACGCCGACAGGGCCGCTGGCTACACCTTC,CASSHADRAAGYTF
TRBJ1-2,TRBV5-4,14,.,TRBD1,TGTGCCAGCAGCTCATCCGGGACAGGGTCTGGCTACACCTTC,CASSSSGTGSGYTF
TRBJ2-1,TRBV3-1/TRBV3-2,14,.,TRBD2,TGTGCCAGCAGCCAAGGAGGGACTATCAATGAGCAGTTCTTC,CASSQGGTINEQFF
TRBJ2-1,TRBV5-1,15,.,TRBD2,TGCGCCAGCAGCTTGGTGGCTAGCGGGAAGGGTGAGCAGTTCTTC,CASSLVASGKGEQFF
TRBJ1-1,TRBV18,12,.,.,TGTGCCAGCTCACGACGGGGGACTGAAGCTTTCTTT,CASSRRGTEAFF
TRBJ1-2,TRBV5-4,14,.,.,TGTGCCAGCAGCTTGTCAGGGGACAACTATGGCTACACCTTC,CASSLSGDNYGYTF
TRBJ2-4,TRBV11-2,17,many,.,TGTGCCAGCAGCTTAGGGCTTGATTTGAGGGCCAAAAACATTCAGTACTTC,CASSLGLDLRAKNIQYF
TRBJ2-7,TRBV7-2,15,.,TRBD2,TGTGCCAGCAGGATGACTAGCGGGAGCTGGGACGAGCAGTACTTC,CASRMTSGSWDEQYF
TRBJ1-4,TRBV5-1,13,.,.,TGCGCCAGCAGCGCCTCAGGGCCCCGGGAACTGTTTTTT,CASSASGPRELFF
TRBJ1-1,TRBV29-1,13,.,TRBD1,TGCAGCGTTGAAGGGACAGGGGGTACTGAAGCTTTCTTT,CSVEGTGGTEAFF
TRBJ2-2,TRBV4-3,13,.,.,TGCGCCAGCAGCCAAGAGCACTTCGGGGAGCTGTTTTTT,CASSQEHFGELFF
TRBJ2-2,TRBV3-1/TRBV3-2,17,.,TRBD2,TGTGCCAGCAGTCCTAGGACTAGCGGGAGTTTCACCGGGGAGCTGTTTTTT,CASSPRTSGSFTGELFF
TRBJ2-7,TRBV2,18,few,TRBD2,TGTGCCAGCAGAGTAGGACTAGCGGGAGTGGTGGGCTCCTACGAGCAGTACTTC,CASRVGLAGVVGSYEQYF
TRBJ2-3,TRBV9,14,.,TRBD1,TGTGCCAGCAGCCAAGGAGCAGGGGGAGATACGCAGTATTTT,CASSQGAGGDTQYF
TRBJ2-6,TRBV24-1,15,.,.,TGTGCCACCAGCCAGGGGTACTCTGGGGCCAACGTCCTGACTTTC,CATSQGYSGANVLTF
TRBJ2-7,TRBV24-1,13,.,.,TGTGCCACCGGAGCCGGGAACGGCTACGAGCAGTACTTC,CATGAGNGYEQYF
TRBJ2-7,TRBV15,15,.,.,TGTGCCACCAGCCGTGAAACAGGGCTACACAGCGAGCAGTACTTC,CATSRETGLHSEQYF
TRBJ2-1,TRBV10-3,19,.,TRBD2,TGTGCCATCAAAGGAGGGCTAGCGGGAGGCTATAGCTCCTACAATGAGCAGTTCTTC,CAIKGGLAGGYSSYNEQFF
TRBJ1-5,TRBV3-1/TRBV3-2,14,.,.,TGTGCCAGCAGCCAAGAAGGGGGGGATCAGCCCCAGCATTTT,CASSQEGGDQPQHF
TRBJ2-3,TRBV4-2,16,few,TRBD1,TGTGCCAGCAGCCAACGGACAGGGAAACTCACAGATACGCAGTATTTT,CASSQRTGKLTDTQYF
TRBJ1-5,TRBV11-1,15,few,TRBD1,TGTGCCAGCAGCCCTGGGACAGTCCCCAATCAGCCCCAGCATTTT,CASSPGTVPNQPQHF
TRBJ1-5,TRBV30,14,.,TRBD1,TGTGCCTGGGCCGGACAGGGGGGAAATCAGCCCCAGCATTTT,CAWAGQGGNQPQHF
TRBJ2-1,TRBV11-2,16,few,TRBD2,TGTGCCAGCAGCTCAACCTCTAGCGGAGGGCCCAATGAGCAGTTCTTC,CASSSTSSGGPNEQFF
TRBJ2-1,TRBV18,15,.,.,TGTGCCAGCTCACCTGCGGGTTTAGTGGGTTGGGAGCAGTTCTTC,CASSPAGLVGWEQFF
TRBJ2-2,TRBV11-2,17,.,.,TGTGCCAGCAGCTTCGCTTCGTGGCTCACGAACACCGGGGAGCTGTTTTTT,CASSFASWLTNTGELFF
TRBJ2-1,TRBV3-1/TRBV3-2,16,.,.,TGTGCCAGCAGCCAAGAGAGGATAAGCTCCTACAATGAGCAGTTCTTC,CASSQERISSYNEQFF
TRBJ1-2,TRBV7-8,14,.,TRBD1,TGTGCCAGCAGCTCGGGACAGGGGGGCTATGGCTACACCTTC,CASSSGQGGYGYTF
TRBJ2-2,TRBV11-3,15,.,.,TGTGCCAGCAGTCAGAATTTAGGACAGAGCGGGGAGCTGTTTTTT,CASSQNLGQSGELFF
TRBJ2-7,TRBV19,18,.,TRBD2,TGTGCCAGTAGTATGGGGCTCCCAAGGAGGGGACTAGCGGACGAGCAGTACTTC,CASSMGLPRRGLADEQYF
TRBJ1-1,TRBV29-1,13,.,.,TGCAGCGTTGAGGTGGCGGTGAACACTGAAGCTTTCTTT,CSVEVAVNTEAFF
TRBJ1-5,TRBV2,13,.,.,TGTGCCAGCAGTGAACAGGGCGGTCAGCCCCAGCATTTT,CASSEQGGQPQHF
TRBJ2-3,TRBV5-1,14,.,TRBD2,TGCGCCAGCAGCTTGCCGGGAGGGCCAAATACGCAGTATTTT,CASSLPGGPNTQYF
TRBJ2-5,TRBV3-1/TRBV3-2,20,.,TRBD2,TGTGCCAGCAGCCCCCGAGGACTAGCGGGAGTATCCCTCCGGGGAGAGACCCAGTACTTC,CASSPRGLAGVSLRGETQYF
TRBJ2-1,TRBV4-2,17,.,TRBD2,TGTGCCAGCAGCCAAGATAGAAGGCTAGCGGTTGACAATGAGCAGTTCTTC,CASSQDRRLAVDNEQFF
TRBJ2-1,TRBV19,18,.,TRBD2,TGTGCCAGTAGTACTCGGACTAGCGGGCGGAGCTCCTACAATGAGCAGTTCTTC,CASSTRTSGRSSYNEQFF
TRBJ1-1,TRBV30,13,.,.,TGTGCCTGGACCTTGACAGAGAACACTGAAGCTTTCTTT,CAWTLTENTEAFF
TRBJ2-3,TRBV27,15,.,TRBD2,TGTGCCAGCGGGAGACTAGCGGGAGTCCAAGATACGCAGTATTTT,CASGRLAGVQDTQYF
TRBJ2-1,TRBV19,14,.,TRBD2,TGTGCCAGTAGTACCTTTAGCGGGACAAATGAGCAGTTCTTC,CASSTFSGTNEQFF
TRBJ2-2,TRBV7-7,15,.,TRBD1,TGTGCCAGCAGCCTGAGGACAGGGGACACCGGGGAGCTGTTTTTT,CASSLRTGDTGELFF
TRBJ2-5,TRBV5-5,18,few,TRBD1,TGTGCCAGCAGCTTGGGCCGGGACAGGTCCCCGGACCAAGAGACCCAGTACTTC,CASSLGRDRSPDQETQYF
TRBJ2-2,TRBV13,18,.,TRBD1,TGTGCCAGCAGCTTAGCCCAACAGGGGGCCGCAAACACCGGGGAGCTGTTTTTT,CASSLAQQGAANTGELFF
TRBJ2-1,TRBV5-5,17,.,TRBD2,TGTGCCAGCAGCGTAGGACTCGAGGCAGCGGGATACAATGAGCAGTTCTTC,CASSVGLEAAGYNEQFF
TRBJ1-6,TRBV27,17,.,.,TGTGCCAGCAGTTCCTGGGGGGGGAGTCGAGATAATTCACCCCTCCACTTT,CASSSWGGSRDNSPLHF
TRBJ1-5,TRBV7-9,12,.,.,TGTGCCAGCAGCCTCTCCAATCAGCCCCAGCATTTT,CASSLSNQPQHF
TRBJ2-7,TRBV9,15,few,TRBD2,TGTGCCAGCAGCGCTAGCCTAGCGGAGGGCTACGAGCAGTACTTC,CASSASLAEGYEQYF
TRBJ2-7,TRBV7-9,14,.,TRBD2,TGTGCCAGCAGCCGAGCGGGAGTGGGGCACGAGCAGTACTTC,CASSRAGVGHEQYF
TRBJ1-6,TRBV29-1,13,.,TRBD1,TGCAGCGTTGGGGGACAGGGCAATTCACCCCTCCACTTT,CSVGGQGNSPLHF
TRBJ1-4,TRBV19,16,.,.,TGTGCCAGTAAAGGGACACATGCTTCCTTCAATGAAAAACTGTTTTTT,CASKGTHASFNEKLFF
TRBJ2-7,TRBV2,15,.,TRBD1,TGTGCCAGCAGTGAAGTGGGACAGGGGGCGTGGGAGCAGTACTTC,CASSEVGQGAWEQYF
TRBJ1-2,TRBV27,14,.,.,TGTGCCAGCAGTTCAGTCGGGGGGATTACTGGCTACACCTTC,CASSSVGGITGYTF